These 21 T cell receptor beta chains originate from one sample sequenced in a study of cytomegalovirus exposure and HLA in healthy donors. Here immunoSEQ multiplex PCR was the method, and the copy in TCRdb shows in-frame clones only, minus some. The table lists 95,000 to 150,000 clones, roughly 90% of them singletons. The source material was PBMCs. These receptor sequences come from a young woman in good health and CMV-seronegative.

The chain recombines TRBV4-1 with TRBJ1-2, with 12 bases identical to TRBD1. V lost 1 base and J lost 7; bases outside the gene matches: 4. This CDR3 contains 15 residues. The germline gives CDR1 MGHRA, CDR2 YSYEKL. CDR3 residues: CASSQGGQGASGYTF. CDR3 nucleotide sequence: TGCGCCAGCAGCCAAGGGGGACAGGGGGCTTCTGGCTACACCTTC.

The rearrangement uses TRBV7-2 and TRBJ2-5; D might be TRBD2 (5 bases). The germline gives CDR1 SGHTA, CDR2 FQGNSA. The CDR3 is 15 amino acids. V shed 1 base and J shed 3 bases, with 12 bases lying between them. The CDR3 sequence is CASSLEVFGEETQYF. In DNA form, the CDR3 reads TGTGCCAGCAGCTTAGAAGTGTTCGGGGAAGAGACCCAGTACTTC.

The chain links TRBV5-6 to TRBJ2-2; D not certain. CDR3 size: 13 residues. Germline V CDR1 and CDR2: SGHDT, YYEEEE. With 0 bases removed from V and 5 bases from J, the gap between germline ends came to 5 bases. Here the CDR3 reads CASSLALTGELFF. The DNA of the CDR3 is TGTGCCAGCAGCTTGGCTTTGACCGGGGAGCTGTTTTTT.

The chain combines TRBV2 with TRBJ1-1; TRBD1 is a possible D gene (5 bases). In germline, CDR1 is SNHLY, CDR2 FYNNEI. The CDR3 length is 13 residues. Trimming pared 5 bases from V and 0 bases from J, leaving 7 bases between. CDR3 protein: CASSRGLNTEAFF. CDR3 nucleotide sequence: TGTGCCAGCAGTCGGGGGTTGAACACTGAAGCTTTCTTT.

This chain links TRBV6-4 with TRBJ2-2, with 13 bases identical to TRBD2. The CDR3 spans 15 residues. Losses at the gene ends were 6 bases for V and 7 bases for J; bases not matched to a gene: 5. Per the germline V gene, CDR1 is MRHNA and CDR2 is SNTAGT. This chain's CDR3 is CASSSGTSGVGELFF. The CDR3 DNA sequence: TGTGCCAGCAGCTCCGGGACTAGCGGGGTCGGGGAGCTGTTTTTT.

J is TRBJ2-3 and V is TRBV6-1; a possible D gene is TRBD2 (6 bases). The germline V and J ends were trimmed by 6 bases and 3 bases, with 10 bases remaining between them. In germline, CDR1 is MNHNS, CDR2 SASEGT. This CDR3 contains 13 residues. CDR3 residues: CASRRDLTDTQYF. CDR3 sequence (DNA): TGTGCCAGCAGGCGGGACCTGACAGATACGCAGTATTTT.

The chain carries TRBV4-1 and TRBJ2-3; 8 bases line up with TRBD2. CDR3 length equals 17 residues. Germline trimming cut 1 base from V and 2 bases from J; bases unmatched to any gene: 8. Looked up from germline, CDR1 is MGHRA and CDR2 is YSYEKL. This chain's CDR3 is CASSQVSAGAFTDTQYF. The CDR3 region has the DNA TGCGCCAGCAGCCAAGTATCAGCGGGGGCCTTCACAGATACGCAGTATTTT.

This clone has a single count. The CDR3 reads CASSDSRQGTGEQYF. The CDR3, as DNA: TGTGCCAGCAGTGACTCACGACAGGGTACTGGCGAGCAGTACTTC. The chain carries TRBV9 and TRBJ2-7; 7 bases are a match to TRBD1. The CDR3 has 15 amino acids. Germline-derived CDR1 and CDR2 are SGDLS and YYNGEE. After removal of 5 bases from V and 6 bases from J, the junction contained 14 bases not matched to a gene.

CDR3 sequence reads: CASSPRHAETQYF. The CDR3, as DNA: TGCGCCAGCAGCCCTCGTCATGCGGAGACCCAGTACTTC. The chain uses TRBV5-1 and TRBJ2-5; D is unresolved. Trimming pared 4 bases from V and 5 bases from J, leaving 12 bases between. The length of the CDR3 is 13 residues. CDR1 is SGHRS and CDR2 is YFSETQ in the germline V gene.

V usage is TRBV19 and J usage is TRBJ2-7; 14 nucleotides agree with TRBD2. CDR1 and CDR2 (germline): LNHDA, SQIVND (reference sequence). V lost 4 bases to trimming and J lost 3 bases; unmatched junction nucleotides: 8. The CDR3 loop spans 17 amino acids. The CDR3 DNA reads TGTGCCAGTAGTACGGGACTAGCGGGAGAATTTAGCTACGAGCAGTACTTC. This gives the protein CASSTGLAGEFSYEQYF.

The rearrangement joins TRBV28 to TRBJ2-7; TRBD1 agrees at 9 bases. The CDR3 is 16 amino acids. Unmatched junction bases numbered 9, after V lost 4 bases and J lost 2 bases. CDR1 MDHEN and CDR2 SYDVKM come from the germline V gene. For the CDR3, the DNA is TGTGCCAGCAGTTCCTCCGGGACAGGGAATGCCTACGAGCAGTACTTC. Translated: CASSSSGTGNAYEQYF. Variable domain in full (rest from reference TRBV28 and TRBJ2-7): DVKVTQSSRYLVKRTGEKVFLECVQDMDHENMFWYRQDPGLGLRLIYFSYDVKMKEKGDIPEGYSVSREKKERFSLILESASTNQTSMYLCASSSSGTGNAYEQYFGPGTRLTVT.

CDR3 residues: CASSMGDISNQPQHF. The CDR3 region has the DNA TGTGCCAGTAGTATGGGGGACATTAGCAATCAGCCCCAGCATTTT. This rearrangement joins TRBV19 to TRBJ1-5; D is possibly TRBD1 (6 bases). Germline lookup yields CDR1 LNHDA and CDR2 SQIVND (reference sequence). CDR3 length equals 15 residues. Trimming took 3 bases from V and 0 from J, leaving 9 bases between them.

The chain couples TRBV6-6 to TRBJ1-1; the match to TRBD1 covers 10 bases. The CDR3 sequence is 14 residues long. The trim removed 5 bases at V and 11 bases at J, leaving 11 bases unmatched. Germline CDR1 MNHNY, CDR2 SVGAGI (reference sequence). DNA for the CDR3: TGTGCCAGCAGTGACGGACAGGGGGGCCTTGAGGCTTTCTTT. It encodes CASSDGQGGLEAFF.

This rearrangement joins TRBV11-2 to TRBJ1-2, with D possibly TRBD1 on 6 matching bases. The CDR3 spans 13 residues. The germline V gene encodes CDR1 SGHAT and CDR2 FQNNGV. The V and J ends lost 3 bases and 8 bases respectively, with 13 bases between them. CDR3 sequence: CASSFRGVGGYTF. The CDR3 DNA reads as TGTGCCAGCAGCTTCAGGGGAGTGGGAGGCTACACCTTC.

The V gene is TRBV7-8, the J gene TRBJ1-6; 11 bases fit TRBD1. This CDR3 is built from 16 residues. V lost 4 bases and J lost 9; bases outside the gene matches: 8. Germline V gives CDR1 SGHVS, CDR2 FQNEAQ. CDR3 DNA sequence: TGTGCCAGCAGCTCTAGGTTTGGGACAGGGGGTTCACCCCTCCACTTT. Its translation: CASSSRFGTGGSPLHF.

The chain has TRBV6-5 and TRBJ2-7; D is perhaps TRBD2 (6 bases). The CDR3 loop spans 11 amino acids. Trimming removed 5 bases at V and 7 bases at J, with 9 bases between. Per germline, CDR1 MNHEY and CDR2 SVGAGI. The CDR3 bases are TGTGCCAGCAGTCGGGCGGGGGAGCAGTACTTC. It encodes CASSRAGEQYF.

This clone was counted a single time. The V call is TRBV28, the J call TRBJ2-3; 7 bases align to TRBD2. J lost 0 bases, V lost 3 bases, and 0 bases had no gene match. This CDR3 has 14 residues. From germline, CDR1 is MDHEN and CDR2 SYDVKM. CDR3 DNA: TGTGCCAGCAGTTTGGGGGGGAGCACAGATACGCAGTATTTT. Its translation: CASSLGGSTDTQYF.

This clone was found once. This chain links TRBV11-1 with TRBJ2-3; tentatively, D is TRBD2 (5 bases). There are 15 residues in the CDR3. The germline V and J ends were trimmed by 5 bases and 1 base, with 13 bases remaining between them. Germline CDR1 and CDR2: SGHAT and FQDESV (reference sequence). CDR3 bases: TGTGCCAGCAGCCCAAGACTATACGGCACAGATACGCAGTATTTT. Its protein product is CASSPRLYGTDTQYF.

The genes are TRBV7-2 and TRBJ1-5; 7 positions agree with TRBD1. Trimming took 6 bases from V and 7 from J; bases not matched to a gene: 9. Germline V gene lookup returns CDR1 SGHTA and CDR2 FQGNSA. The CDR3 length is 14 residues. The CDR3 DNA follows: TGTGCCAGCAGACCAGCAGGGGGGTCCCAGCCCCAGCATTTT. It specifies CASRPAGGSQPQHF.

The chain recombines TRBV29-1 with TRBJ2-7; 11 positions match TRBD1. Unmatched junction bases numbered 3, after V lost 6 bases and J lost 2 bases. CDR1 is SQVTM, CDR2 ANQGSEA, per germline. CDR3 length: 13 residues. The CDR3 reads CSVGTGGAYEQYF. The CDR3 region has the DNA TGCAGCGTCGGGACAGGGGGGGCCTACGAGCAGTACTTC.

V and J are TRBV2 and TRBJ2-2, with 7 bases fitting TRBD2. The CDR3 sequence is 16 residues long. The trim removed 3 bases at V and 4 bases at J, leaving 8 bases unmatched. CDR1 and CDR2 (germline): SNHLY, FYNNEI. The CDR3: CASSDSVGRVTGELFF. The DNA for the CDR3 is TGTGCCAGCAGTGATTCGGTAGGGAGGGTCACCGGGGAGCTGTTTTTT.